The rows below give T cell receptor beta chains drawn from one sample of a study of T cell responses to AZD1222 COVID-19 vaccine. Using immunoSEQ multiplex PCR, the repertoire was profiled, and TCRdb retains in-frame clones only, with some absent. There are roughly 100,000 clones in the sample; around 87% occur only once, and about 9.4% lies in the top ten. Here the sequenced sample was peripheral blood, taken 28 days after the second AZD1222 dose. Every receptor here comes from an adult who received the AZD1222 COVID-19 vaccine. Both conserved end residues are trimmed from each CDR3.

v_call: TRBV20-1
cdr3_length: 7
j_call: TRBJ1-1
cdr3_aa: SLRAEAF

v_call: TRBV2
cdr3_length: 13
j_call: TRBJ2-4
cdr3_aa: ASSSMDRVKNIQY

v_call: TRBV5-1
cdr3_length: 13
j_call: TRBJ2-2
cdr3_aa: ASSLRGAATGELF

v_call: TRBV5-4
cdr3_length: 12
j_call: TRBJ2-5
cdr3_aa: ASSLADRRETQY

v_call: TRBV5-1
cdr3_length: 13
j_call: TRBJ2-7
cdr3_aa: ASSLPGTGVVEQY

v_call: TRBV11-3
cdr3_length: 13
j_call: TRBJ2-6
cdr3_aa: ASSAQGAGANVLT

v_call: TRBV27
cdr3_length: 12
j_call: TRBJ1-2
cdr3_aa: ASSGRDPGSGYT

v_call: TRBV5-1
cdr3_length: 11
j_call: TRBJ2-5
cdr3_aa: ASRLDRDATQY

v_call: TRBV11-2
cdr3_length: 13
j_call: TRBJ2-7
cdr3_aa: ASSPGQLGYYEQY

v_call: TRBV18
cdr3_length: 14
j_call: TRBJ1-4
cdr3_aa: ASSPSPGATNEKLF

v_call: TRBV18
cdr3_length: 13
j_call: TRBJ2-7
cdr3_aa: ASSPLSASPYEQY

v_call: TRBV10-1
cdr3_length: 14
j_call: TRBJ1-3
cdr3_aa: ASRCPGWSAWDTIY

v_call: TRBV27
cdr3_length: 18
j_call: TRBJ1-2
cdr3_aa: ASSLSGPGTRGRGDYGYT

v_call: TRBV7-2
cdr3_length: 15
j_call: TRBJ1-1
cdr3_aa: ASSLAFGPGEGTEAF

v_call: TRBV7-2
cdr3_length: 11
j_call: TRBJ1-4
cdr3_aa: ASSSQGFEKLF

v_call: TRBV4-2
cdr3_length: 13
j_call: TRBJ2-1
cdr3_aa: ASSQGESSYNEQF

v_call: TRBV9
cdr3_length: 17
j_call: TRBJ2-3
cdr3_aa: ARAPLEREPPLLTDTQY

v_call: TRBV4-3
cdr3_length: 16
j_call: TRBJ1-4
cdr3_aa: ASSQDPGILRTNEKLF

v_call: TRBV10-1
cdr3_length: 12
j_call: TRBJ2-2
cdr3_aa: ASSTGTNTGELF

v_call: TRBV9
cdr3_length: 15
j_call: TRBJ1-4
cdr3_aa: ASSASGQLALNEKLF

v_call: TRBV5-1
cdr3_length: 13
j_call: TRBJ2-7
cdr3_aa: ASSLSLQSTYEQY

v_call: TRBV27
cdr3_length: 12
j_call: TRBJ1-6
cdr3_aa: ASSLGGERSPLH

v_call: TRBV27
cdr3_length: 11
j_call: TRBJ1-1
cdr3_aa: ASSFQDSVGAF

v_call: TRBV12-5
cdr3_length: 13
j_call: TRBJ2-3
cdr3_aa: ASGLVAGGSDTQY

v_call: TRBV12-3/TRBV12-4
cdr3_length: 11
j_call: TRBJ1-1
cdr3_aa: ASSFYRATEAF

v_call: TRBV5-1
cdr3_length: 12
j_call: TRBJ2-7
cdr3_aa: ASSPDRANYEQY

v_call: TRBV2
cdr3_length: 11
j_call: TRBJ1-2
cdr3_aa: ATTLGQGDGYT

v_call: TRBV9
cdr3_length: 15
j_call: TRBJ2-2
cdr3_aa: ASSVGPHQADTGELF

v_call: TRBV7-3
cdr3_length: 13
j_call: TRBJ2-7
cdr3_aa: ASSLGLAGSYEQY